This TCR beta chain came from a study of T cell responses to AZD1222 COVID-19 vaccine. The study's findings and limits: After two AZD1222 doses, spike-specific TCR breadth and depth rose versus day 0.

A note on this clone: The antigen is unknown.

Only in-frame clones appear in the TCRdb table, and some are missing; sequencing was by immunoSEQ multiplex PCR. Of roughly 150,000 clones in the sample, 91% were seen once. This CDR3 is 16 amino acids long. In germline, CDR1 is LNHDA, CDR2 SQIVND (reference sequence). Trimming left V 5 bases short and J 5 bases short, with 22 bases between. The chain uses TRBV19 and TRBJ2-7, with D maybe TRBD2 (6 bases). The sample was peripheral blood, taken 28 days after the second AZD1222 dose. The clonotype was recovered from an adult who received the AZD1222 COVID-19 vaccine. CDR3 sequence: CASSDITTSFANEQYF. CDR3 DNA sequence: TGTGCCAGTAGTGACATTACGACTAGTTTCGCAAACGAGCAGTACTTC.